This TCR beta chain was found in a study of T-cell memory formation after mild COVID-19. TCRdb re-derived calls from the 5' RACE reads in MiXCR, one entry per CDR3 protein. Of some 150,000 distinct CDR3 sequences in the sample, around 15% were seen once. The V gene lost 5 bases and the J gene lost 1 base, with 14 bases spanning the gap. This CDR3 has 15 residues. This clonotype was found many times. The chain carries TRBV12-3 or TRBV12-4 and TRBJ2-5, with D unclear. Sequenced material: PBMCs or a T cell subset sorted from them (not recorded which). This receptor was taken from an adult woman who had mild COVID-19 (a few samples of this study predate the infection). Cell type and time point are not known. The CDR3 sequence: CASSARDLTQETQYF. CDR3 DNA sequence: TGTGCCAGCAGTGCTCGCGACCTTACCCAAGAGACCCAGTACTTC.